This note documents a single TCR beta chain sequence. Its matching antigen is unknown. CDR1 and CDR2 from the germline V gene are MDHEN and SYDVKM. The CDR3 consists of 13 residues. V shed 6 bases and J 4 bases; nucleotides not matched to a gene: 5. The study drew the donors from its approximately 130-subject validation cohort, separate from the approximately 700-subject first cohort. This sample was included in a study of cytomegalovirus exposure and HLA in healthy donors. Study-wide points: Under in vitro conditions, three CMV-associated chains were confirmed as specific for CMV antigens. The TCR clusters that emerged in the first cohort tended, a later analysis found, to co-occur in the approximately 120 validation repertoires. Associated with cytomegalovirus, according to the listing, were 170 or so TCR beta chains.

TCRdb keeps only in-frame clones here, not all; method: immunoSEQ multiplex PCR. The repertoire holds 220,000 or so clones, with over 80% as singletons. The chain recombines TRBV28 with TRBJ1-1, with 7 bases that match TRBD1. Sequencing was performed on PBMCs. This TCR derives from a young woman in good health and CMV-seronegative. For the CDR3, the DNA is TGTGCCAGCAGGGGGGGGACAGTCACTGAAGCTTTCTTT. Its protein product is CASRGGTVTEAFF.